This TCR beta chain was documented in a study of low-dose radiotherapy and immunotherapy resistance in tumors (dated by TCRdb to 2022 to 2024). A note on the overall study: In Cohort 1, 0.5 Gy per fraction was delivered every 2 weeks, and a total PTV dose of 6.5 Gy was prescribed. Cohort 2 received 1 Gy per fraction every two weeks, with a total of 13 Gy over 26 weeks. Nivolumab was administered intravenously as a 240 mg flat dose every two weeks, and ipilimumab was administered intravenously at 1 mg/kg every six weeks. Cyclophosphamide 200 mg/m2 was given intravenously every two weeks, one day before each radiation and immunotherapy administration. Aspirin 300 mg was taken orally once daily by patients for four cycles, starting on cycle 1 day 1. No randomization into treatment groups was done for the people taking part in the trial. The translational analysis covered eight patients: three from the first dose cohort and the first five from the second dose cohort.

Reading from cysteine to phenylalanine, the CDR3 counts 16 amino acids. The only DNA kept is the CDR3, 48 bases in frame from the first base. At the junction V is shortened by 3 bases and J by 10 bases; bases outside the gene matches: 16. According to the germline V gene, CDR1 reads SGDLS and CDR2 reads YYNGEE. Explained via the paper, the time point label denotes: before trial treatment. Donors were enrolled in RACIN, a single-arm phase I dose-escalation trial combining nivolumab, ipilimumab, aspirin, low-dose cyclophosphamide and low-dose radiotherapy. To be eligible, a patient needed to have an advanced solid tumor that was TIL-negative. Sequencing used an Illumina HiSeq 2500. First-strand cDNA was synthesized with Superscript III and a set of TRAV- and TRBV-specific primers, covering both TCRalpha and TCRbeta chains. TCRs were amplified with Phusion for approximately 18 PCR cycles, with a constant-region primer paired with the adapter attached to the V primers. The isolated mRNA was amplified using the MessageAmp II aRNA Amplification Kit, with in vitro transcription performed for roughly 15 hours at 37 degrees C. The Dynabeads mRNA DIRECT Purification Kit was used to isolate the mRNA for TCR sequencing. Indexed Illumina adapters were added in a second roughly 25-cycle Phusion PCR, and the resulting products were purified with AMPure XP beads. The authors' pipeline ran thus. Custom Perl scripts were used to pool TCR sequences that encoded the same protein, to remove out-of-frame sequences, and to calculate the abundance of each clonotype. Any TCR sequence backed by just one read was left out of the analysis. Among the metrics used to describe the repertoires were Shannon entropy, Gini index, clonality, richness, and the frequency of TCRs shared between repertoires. TCRdb redid the processing of the public reads, applying fastp at Q25 and MiXCR, and retained in-frame beta chains. One record per CDR3 amino acid sequence lists the most common genes and DNA. None of the V and J calls come from the authors' own analysis; TCRdb made them. The sample table contains about 39,000 distinct CDR3 sequences; only one count was recorded for 25% to 40% of them. Together, the top ten hold roughly 4% of the sample.

This clonotype was seen ten or more times. Its antigen is not yet known. No base quality values were provided; no much bigger clone lies one nucleotide off. The V gene is TRBV9 and the J gene is TRBJ2-1, with 7 bases aligning to TRBD2. The receptor was derived from a male donor with gallbladder cancer. The specimen comprised PBMCs, sampled before treatment. Here is the DNA: TGTGCCAGCAGCGGTACTAGCGTGAGGGGACTATGGGAGCAGTTCTTC. Its translation is CASSGTSVRGLWEQFF.